Below, 4 T cell receptor beta chains from the same sample are listed, as sequenced in a study of T-cell memory formation after mild COVID-19. MiXCR was run by TCRdb on the 5' RACE reads, yielding one entry per CDR3 protein. The sample contains approximately 100,000 distinct CDR3 sequences, around 10% of which appear only once. Sequenced material: PBMCs or a T cell subset sorted from them (not recorded which). The receptors were gathered from a man between 18 and 29 years old who had mild COVID-19 (a few samples of this study predate the infection). Cell type and time point are not known.

This clonotype has a handful of counts. The V call is TRBV6-6, the J call TRBJ2-3; 10 bases map to TRBD2. CDR3 length: 18 amino acids. V trimming: 4 bases; J trimming: 0 bases; junction bases outside the gene matches: 10. Per germline, CDR1 MNHNY and CDR2 SVGAGI (reference sequence). The CDR3 reads CASSFGVAGGQSTDTQYF. The CDR3 DNA is TGTGCCAGCAGTTTTGGGGTAGCGGGGGGACAAAGCACAGATACGCAGTATTTT.

This clonotype was seen a few times. The chain recombines TRBV10-3 with TRBJ2-6, with D uncertain. Trimming stripped 3 bases from V and 0 bases from J, with 18 bases between. CDR3 length equals 19 residues. Germline-derived CDR1 and CDR2 are ENHRY and SYGVKD. Here the CDR3 DNA reads TGTGCCATCAGTGAACTACTGGCAGAGTCTTTCTCTGGGGCCAACGTCCTGACTTTC. Amino acids: CAISELLAESFSGANVLTF.

This clonotype was seen a few times. The chain links TRBV5-1 to TRBJ2-1; D is unclear. Germline-derived CDR1 and CDR2 are SGHRS and YFSETQ. This CDR3 is built from 14 residues. V dropped 4 bases and J dropped 7 bases, with 15 bases sitting between them. This CDR3 reads CASSPGPTANEQFF. The CDR3 DNA follows: TGCGCCAGCAGCCCGGGCCCGACGGCTAATGAGCAGTTCTTC.

This sequence joins TRBV4-1 and TRBJ2-5; TRBD2 matches 11 bases. After removal of 3 bases from V and 7 bases from J, the junction contained 16 bases not matched to a gene. CDR3 length: 18 amino acids. The germline V gene encodes CDR1 MGHRA and CDR2 YSYEKL. Here the CDR3 DNA reads TGCGCCAGCAGCCAGAATGGGCTAGCGGGGGGACCAAGTGGGACCCAGTACTTC. Translated: CASSQNGLAGGPSGTQYF.